The text below deals with one T cell receptor beta chain. Trimming shortened V by 5 bases and J by 0 bases, and 7 bases separated the two germline ends. The CDR3 has 13 amino acids. Germline assignment: CDR1 SGHVS and CDR2 FQNEAQ. The data stem from a study of technical replicates of blood from a handful of donors. Only in-frame clones appear in the TCRdb table, and some are missing; sequencing was by immunoSEQ multiplex PCR. The sample includes approximately 74,000 clones, roughly 88% of them seen just once. The source is a human donor in good health. Some clones in this sample may be carry-over from other donors' samples. J is TRBJ2-5 and V is TRBV7-8; D is perhaps TRBD2 (5 bases). Specimen: PBMCs. In nucleotides, the CDR3 is TGTGCCAGCAGCCGCGGGCACCAAGAGACCCAGTACTTC. It translates to CASSRGHQETQYF.